Shown below are 6 T cell receptor beta chains from a single sample sequenced in a study of control samples from healthy donors and cancer patients. Assay: immunoSEQ multiplex PCR; the TCRdb copy retains only in-frame clones and omits some. The table has 200,000 to 250,000 clones, 85% to 95% seen once; the top ten hold about 1.4%. The sequencing sample was made of blood. The receptors were gathered from a man between 50 and 59 years old in good health.

This clone appeared once. The chain is built from TRBV6-5 and TRBJ1-5, with D tentatively TRBD1 (5 bases). The CDR3 spans 14 residues. Germline CDR1 is MNHEY and CDR2 is SVGAGI. With 7 bases removed from V and 2 bases from J, the gap between germline ends came to 12 bases. CDR3 residues: CASTLGPRNQPQHF. The CDR3 coding sequence is TGTGCCAGCACCCTGGGGCCCCGCAATCAGCCCCAGCATTTT.

The chain recombines TRBV7-9 with TRBJ1-2; the D gene is possibly TRBD1 (6 bases). V was clipped by 3 bases and J by 8 bases, with 16 bases between them. CDR1 is SEHNR and CDR2 is FQNEAQ in the germline V gene (reference sequence). The CDR3 extends over 14 amino acids. In nucleotides, the CDR3 is TGTGCCAGCAGCTTGCTCGACAGGAATAACGGCTACACCTTC. It yields the protein CASSLLDRNNGYTF.

The CDR3 spells CATSRDPGAGETQYF. DNA for the CDR3: TGTGCCACCAGCAGAGATCCGGGGGCGGGGGAGACCCAGTACTTC. The rearrangement links TRBV15 to TRBJ2-5; tentatively, D is TRBD1 or TRBD2 (6 bases each). This CDR3 is built from 15 residues. V was clipped by 0 bases and J by 5 bases, with 13 bases between them. CDR1 is LNHNV, CDR2 YYDKDF, per germline (reference sequence).

The chain links TRBV3-1 (or the pseudogene TRBV3-2) to TRBJ2-3, with D hard to call. Germline loops: CDR1 LGHDT, CDR2 YNNKEL (reference sequence). The CDR3 covers 14 residues. V was shortened by 2 bases and J by 3 bases, with 9 bases between the two germline ends. CDR3 region: CASSQSLTTDTQYF. CDR3 nucleotide sequence: TGTGCCAGCAGCCAAAGCCTGACTACAGATACGCAGTATTTT.

V is TRBV5-1 and J is TRBJ2-7, with 9 positions matching TRBD1. Per germline, CDR1 SGHRS and CDR2 YFSETQ. The length of the CDR3 is 18 residues. After removal of 3 bases from V and 0 bases from J, the junction contained 13 bases not matched to a gene. This CDR3 reads CASSSRPGTGLSSYEQYF. As DNA, the CDR3 is TGCGCCAGCAGCTCGCGTCCCGGGACAGGGCTCAGCTCCTACGAGCAGTACTTC.

The genes are TRBV5-1 and TRBJ1-2; D uncertain. Per the germline V gene, CDR1 is SGHRS and CDR2 is YFSETQ. V lost 6 bases to trimming and J lost 8 bases, with 20 bases between them. The CDR3 contains 14 residues. The CDR3 DNA reads as TGCGCCAGCAAAACCGTGGCGGGTGGCGCCGGCTACACCTTC. This encodes CASKTVAGGAGYTF.